This T cell receptor (beta chain) was identified in a study of blood T cell repertoires in COVID-19. Sequencing used immunoSEQ multiplex PCR; TCRdb keeps in-frame clones, though not all of them. The table shows a few hundred thousand clones, with around nine tenths occurring only once. This clonotype was obtained from a man aged 35 to 55 who had recovered from COVID-19. Sequencing was carried out using peripheral blood.

CDR3 bases: TGTGCCAGCAGACCGGACAGGACAATCTTCTACGAGCAGTACTTC. This sequence encodes CASRPDRTIFYEQYF. The genes are TRBV27 and TRBJ2-7, with TRBD1 matching over 7 bases. V shed 6 bases and J 3 bases; nucleotides not matched to a gene: 11. The CDR3 runs 15 residues. CDR1 and CDR2 from the germline V gene are MNHEY and SMNVEV (reference sequence).